Listed below are T cell receptor beta chains from one sample, sequenced in a study of cytomegalovirus exposure and HLA in healthy donors. Produced via immunoSEQ multiplex PCR; TCRdb's table is partial and in-frame only. The table shows approximately 100,000 clones, with around 60% occurring only once. The sample taken for sequencing was PBMCs. These receptors came from a man aged 30 to 45 in good health and CMV-seropositive. The CDR3 runs from the conserved cysteine through the conserved F or W. The order of the fields is J gene, V gene, D gene, clone size, CDR3 DNA, CDR3 protein. A D gene is named only where the DNA matches it firmly. Clone size is not always given. Where it is, it says once, few, many or a class for expanded clones.

j_gene: TRBJ2-2
v_gene: TRBV18
d_gene: TRBD2
abundance: .
CDR3nt: TGTGCCAGCTCACCATTAATTAGCGGGGGTGAGATCACCGGGGAGCTGTTTTTT
CDR3aa: CASSPLISGGEITGELFF

j_gene: TRBJ1-5
v_gene: TRBV29-1
d_gene: .
abundance: .
CDR3nt: TGCAGCGTTAAAGGATCTGGCCAGCCCCAGCATTTT
CDR3aa: CSVKGSGQPQHF

j_gene: TRBJ2-7
v_gene: TRBV11-2
d_gene: TRBD1
abundance: .
CDR3nt: TGTGCCAGCAGCTTCCGGGACAGGGTGTACGAGCAGTACTTC
CDR3aa: CASSFRDRVYEQYF

j_gene: TRBJ2-5
v_gene: TRBV6-1
d_gene: TRBD1
abundance: .
CDR3nt: TGTGCCAGCAGTGAAGGGGCAGGGGGAGAGACCCAGTACTTC
CDR3aa: CASSEGAGGETQYF

j_gene: TRBJ2-7
v_gene: TRBV7-9
d_gene: TRBD1
abundance: once
CDR3nt: TGTGCCAGCAGCTTCGGACAGGACTTGGAGCAGTACTTC
CDR3aa: CASSFGQDLEQYF

j_gene: TRBJ1-1
v_gene: TRBV27
d_gene: TRBD1
abundance: .
CDR3nt: TGTGCCAGCAGTTGGGGCCCCGGGACAGGGGCTTCGAACACTGAAGCTTTCTTT
CDR3aa: CASSWGPGTGASNTEAFF

j_gene: TRBJ2-5
v_gene: TRBV12-2
d_gene: .
abundance: once
CDR3nt: TGTGCAAGTCGCTTGTGTGCGGGACAGTATGCGGAGACCCAGTACTTC
CDR3aa: CASRLCAGQYAETQYF

j_gene: TRBJ2-3
v_gene: TRBV5-4
d_gene: .
abundance: .
CDR3nt: TGTGCCAGCACCTTCGGTGGCGGTGCTAGCACAGATACGCAGTATTTT
CDR3aa: CASTFGGGASTDTQYF

j_gene: TRBJ1-5
v_gene: TRBV19
d_gene: .
abundance: once
CDR3nt: TGTGCCAGTAGCACGGTCCCGGGTAGCAATCAGCCCCAGCATTTT
CDR3aa: CASSTVPGSNQPQHF

j_gene: TRBJ2-3
v_gene: TRBV7-2
d_gene: TRBD2
abundance: few
CDR3nt: TGTGCCAGCAGCTTATTGGGGGGGACCCCGGATACGCAGTATTTT
CDR3aa: CASSLLGGTPDTQYF

j_gene: TRBJ2-7
v_gene: TRBV19
d_gene: TRBD2
abundance: once
CDR3nt: TGTGCCAGTAGTGAATCATGGGGGGGTTACGGGCAGTACTTC
CDR3aa: CASSESWGGYGQYF

j_gene: TRBJ1-3
v_gene: TRBV6-5
d_gene: .
abundance: .
CDR3nt: TGTGCCAGCAGTTCTGCAGGGGCCATCTCTGGAAACACCATATATTTT
CDR3aa: CASSSAGAISGNTIYF

j_gene: TRBJ2-2
v_gene: TRBV5-4
d_gene: TRBD2
abundance: few
CDR3nt: TGTGCCAGCACGGAACTAGCGTTTAACACCGGGGAGCTGTTTTTT
CDR3aa: CASTELAFNTGELFF

j_gene: TRBJ1-3
v_gene: TRBV19
d_gene: .
abundance: .
CDR3nt: TGTGCCAGTAGTATAGACAGGCCCTACTCTGGAAACACCATATATTTT
CDR3aa: CASSIDRPYSGNTIYF

j_gene: TRBJ2-5
v_gene: TRBV19
d_gene: .
abundance: once
CDR3nt: TGTGCCAGTAGCCGTGGACAAGGGTTCCAAGAGACCCAGTACTTC
CDR3aa: CASSRGQGFQETQYF

j_gene: TRBJ2-5
v_gene: TRBV7-9
d_gene: .
abundance: .
CDR3nt: TGTGCCAGCAGCTTGGCCCCTAGCGTAGGGGAGACCCAGTACTTC
CDR3aa: CASSLAPSVGETQYF

j_gene: TRBJ1-2
v_gene: TRBV6-1
d_gene: TRBD1
abundance: .
CDR3nt: TGTGCCAGCAGTGAAACGGGATTAACAGGGGGCGAAGGCTACACCTTC
CDR3aa: CASSETGLTGGEGYTF

j_gene: TRBJ1-2
v_gene: TRBV5-1
d_gene: TRBD1
abundance: .
CDR3nt: TGCGCCAGCAGCCCGGGGACAGGGAACTATGGCTACACCTTC
CDR3aa: CASSPGTGNYGYTF

j_gene: TRBJ1-1
v_gene: TRBV7-2
d_gene: .
abundance: .
CDR3nt: TGTGCCAGCAGTCTAAGGGAGGCTTTCTTT
CDR3aa: CASSLREAFF

j_gene: TRBJ2-1
v_gene: TRBV18
d_gene: .
abundance: .
CDR3nt: TGTGCCAGCTCGCTCGGGACACTCAATGAGCAGTTCTTC
CDR3aa: CASSLGTLNEQFF

j_gene: TRBJ2-1
v_gene: TRBV11-2
d_gene: TRBD1
abundance: .
CDR3nt: TGTGCCAGCAGCTTCGTTACAGGGGTTTACAATGAGCAGTTCTTC
CDR3aa: CASSFVTGVYNEQFF

j_gene: TRBJ2-3
v_gene: TRBV10-3
d_gene: TRBD1
abundance: few
CDR3nt: TGTGCCATCAGTGGAGGAACAGGGGGGGATACGCAGTATTTT
CDR3aa: CAISGGTGGDTQYF

j_gene: TRBJ1-1
v_gene: TRBV5-1
d_gene: .
abundance: .
CDR3nt: TGCGCCAGCAGCTTCGAGGTTAGGACTGAAGCTTTCTTT
CDR3aa: CASSFEVRTEAFF

j_gene: TRBJ2-7
v_gene: TRBV6-1
d_gene: TRBD1
abundance: .
CDR3nt: TGTGCCAGCAGTTTACAGGGGTTCCCCAGCGAGCAGTACTTC
CDR3aa: CASSLQGFPSEQYF

j_gene: TRBJ1-4
v_gene: TRBV1
d_gene: .
abundance: .
CDR3nt: TGCACCAGCAGCTCCCCCGGGACACCCGCAACTAATGAAGAACTGTTTTTT
CDR3aa: CTSSSPGTPATNEELFF

j_gene: TRBJ2-1
v_gene: TRBV6-6
d_gene: TRBD2
abundance: once
CDR3nt: TGTGCCAGCAGTTATTACGGGGGGAGCTCCTACAATGAGCAGTTCTTC
CDR3aa: CASSYYGGSSYNEQFF

j_gene: TRBJ2-1
v_gene: TRBV14
d_gene: TRBD2
abundance: .
CDR3nt: TGTGCCAGCAGCAAACTGACTAGCGGCTACAATGAGCAGTTCTTC
CDR3aa: CASSKLTSGYNEQFF

j_gene: TRBJ1-3
v_gene: TRBV30
d_gene: .
abundance: few
CDR3nt: TGTGCCTGGAGTGTAACAACCGGAAACACCATATATTTT
CDR3aa: CAWSVTTGNTIYF

j_gene: TRBJ1-4
v_gene: TRBV5-1
d_gene: TRBD1
abundance: few
CDR3nt: TGCGCCAGCAGCTTTACGAGGGGGCTAGGGGCTAATGAAAAACTGTTTTTT
CDR3aa: CASSFTRGLGANEKLFF

j_gene: TRBJ1-5
v_gene: TRBV6-5
d_gene: TRBD1
abundance: .
CDR3nt: TGTGCCAGCAGAACGACAGGGTTGAGCAATCAGCCCCAGCATTTT
CDR3aa: CASRTTGLSNQPQHF

j_gene: TRBJ1-5
v_gene: TRBV6-5
d_gene: TRBD1
abundance: .
CDR3nt: TGTGCCAGCAAGACAGGGGTGGGCAATCAGCCCCAGCATTTT
CDR3aa: CASKTGVGNQPQHF

j_gene: TRBJ2-7
v_gene: TRBV5-1
d_gene: TRBD2
abundance: .
CDR3nt: TGCGCCAGCAGCTTTGGAGCGGGGGGCTACGAGCAGTACTTC
CDR3aa: CASSFGAGGYEQYF

j_gene: TRBJ2-5
v_gene: TRBV19
d_gene: TRBD2
abundance: .
CDR3nt: TGTGCCAGTAGTATATCACTAGCGGGGGGGACTCAAGAGACCCAGTACTTC
CDR3aa: CASSISLAGGTQETQYF

j_gene: TRBJ2-5
v_gene: TRBV5-6
d_gene: .
abundance: .
CDR3nt: TGTGCCAGCAGCCGGAGACAAGGAGGCGAGACCCAGTACTTC
CDR3aa: CASSRRQGGETQYF

j_gene: TRBJ2-1
v_gene: TRBV6-4
d_gene: TRBD2
abundance: .
CDR3nt: TGTGCCAGCAGTGTGGCCCTGGGGGGGGCCTACAATGAGCAGTTCTTC
CDR3aa: CASSVALGGAYNEQFF

j_gene: TRBJ1-2
v_gene: TRBV7-2
d_gene: .
abundance: .
CDR3nt: TGTGCCAGCACCGCCCCGGGGGGATGGTATGGCTACACCTTC
CDR3aa: CASTAPGGWYGYTF

j_gene: TRBJ1-6
v_gene: TRBV5-1
d_gene: TRBD1
abundance: few
CDR3nt: TGCGCCAGCAGCTTGCCTGTTCGGGACAGTCCTTCACCCCTCCACTTT
CDR3aa: CASSLPVRDSPSPLHF

j_gene: TRBJ2-7
v_gene: TRBV5-1
d_gene: .
abundance: .
CDR3nt: TGCGCCAGCAGTCCCGGACAGTCCCGGGACGAGCAGTACTTC
CDR3aa: CASSPGQSRDEQYF

j_gene: TRBJ2-1
v_gene: TRBV19
d_gene: TRBD2
abundance: few
CDR3nt: TGTGCCAGTAGTATGGTTAGCGGGGGGCTTAGTGAGCAGTTCTTC
CDR3aa: CASSMVSGGLSEQFF

j_gene: TRBJ2-3
v_gene: TRBV30
d_gene: .
abundance: .
CDR3nt: TGTGCCTGGAGTGTGGGGGAGGCAGATACGCAGTATTTT
CDR3aa: CAWSVGEADTQYF